The clone carrying this TCR beta chain appeared once. The sample originates from a study of OX40 agonist ivuxolimab in advanced cancers. Generated by immunoSEQ multiplex PCR, the TCRdb table keeps only in-frame clones and is missing some. Of 60,000 to 75,000 clones listed, about 90% are singletons. The CDR3 is made up of 14 amino acids. Germline CDR1 SGDLS, CDR2 YYNGEE. Trimming stripped 4 bases from V and 0 bases from J, with 8 bases between. Sequenced material: CD4+ or CD8+ T cells sorted from blood, taken in a trial of the OX40 agonist ivuxolimab. The genes are TRBV9 and TRBJ1-3; D is ambiguous. This sequence was found in an adult with an advanced solid tumor such as melanoma, head and neck, liver or kidney cancer. The CDR3 protein is CASSSGISGNTIYF. The CDR3 region has the DNA TGTGCCAGCAGCAGCGGGATCTCTGGAAACACCATATATTTT.